This T cell receptor (beta chain) was found in a study of T cell responses to AZD1222 COVID-19 vaccine. Overall study findings and caveats: White British people made up most donors, females outnumbered males, and clonal diversity was possibly underestimated. Vaccine-associated CD4 TCRs spanned spike, dominant at 160-218 and 743-854. Reports indicate that nearly half of spike-specific TCRs are directed at unmutated variant regions.

Profiling relied on immunoSEQ multiplex PCR, and the TCRdb table lists in-frame clones only, not all of them. The data hold about 110,000 clones, with about 94% observed a single time. CDR3 size: 14 residues. Germline values: CDR1 MNHEY, CDR2 SVGAGI. V shed 7 bases and J 4 bases; nucleotides not matched to a gene: 8. Samples with a second dose at about 4 or about 12 weeks were pooled together. Remarks on this clone: Its antigen is not identified.

This specimen consisted of peripheral blood, obtained 28 days after the second AZD1222 dose. The rearrangement joins TRBV6-5 to TRBJ1-2, with 8 bases lining up with TRBD1. The sequence was collected from an adult who received the AZD1222 COVID-19 vaccine. CDR3: CASNRFGQGYGYTF. The CDR3 bases are TGTGCCAGCAACCGATTCGGACAGGGCTATGGCTACACCTTC.